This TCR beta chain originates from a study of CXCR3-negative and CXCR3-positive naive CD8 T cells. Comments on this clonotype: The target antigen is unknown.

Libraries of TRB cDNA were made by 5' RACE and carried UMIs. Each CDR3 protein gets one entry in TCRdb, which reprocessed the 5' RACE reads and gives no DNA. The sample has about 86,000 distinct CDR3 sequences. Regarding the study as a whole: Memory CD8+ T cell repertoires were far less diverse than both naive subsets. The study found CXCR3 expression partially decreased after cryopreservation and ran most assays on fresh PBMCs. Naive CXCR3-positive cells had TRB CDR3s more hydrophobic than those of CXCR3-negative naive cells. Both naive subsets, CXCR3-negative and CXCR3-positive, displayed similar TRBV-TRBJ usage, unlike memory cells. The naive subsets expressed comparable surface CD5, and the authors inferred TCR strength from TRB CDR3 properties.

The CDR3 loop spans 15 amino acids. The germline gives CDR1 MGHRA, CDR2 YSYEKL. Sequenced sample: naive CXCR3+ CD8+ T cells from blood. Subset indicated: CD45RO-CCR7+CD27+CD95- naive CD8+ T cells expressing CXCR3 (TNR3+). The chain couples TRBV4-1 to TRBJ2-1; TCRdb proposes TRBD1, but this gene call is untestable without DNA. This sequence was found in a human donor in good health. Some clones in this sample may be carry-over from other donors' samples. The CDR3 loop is CASSQPGQGYNEQFF.